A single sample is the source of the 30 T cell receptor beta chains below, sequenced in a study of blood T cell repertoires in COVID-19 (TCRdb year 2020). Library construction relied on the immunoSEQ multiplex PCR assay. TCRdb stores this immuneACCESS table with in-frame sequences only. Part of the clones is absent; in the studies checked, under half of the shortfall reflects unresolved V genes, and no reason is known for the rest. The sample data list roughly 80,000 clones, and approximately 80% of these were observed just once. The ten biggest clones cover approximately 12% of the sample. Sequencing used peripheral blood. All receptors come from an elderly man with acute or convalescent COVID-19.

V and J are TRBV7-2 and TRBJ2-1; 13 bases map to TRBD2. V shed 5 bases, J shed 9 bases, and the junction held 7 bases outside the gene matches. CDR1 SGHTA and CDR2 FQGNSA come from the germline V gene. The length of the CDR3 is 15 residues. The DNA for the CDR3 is TGTGCCAGCAGCCCCACCGGGACTAGCGGGGTTGAGCAGTTCTTC. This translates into CASSPTGTSGVEQFF. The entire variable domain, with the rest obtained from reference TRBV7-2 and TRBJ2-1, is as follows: GAGVSQSPSNKVTEKGKDVELRCDPISGHTALYWYRQSLGQGLEFLIYFQGNSAPDKSGLPSDRFSAERTGGSVSTLTIQRTQQEDSAVYLCASSPTGTSGVEQFFGPGTRLTVL.

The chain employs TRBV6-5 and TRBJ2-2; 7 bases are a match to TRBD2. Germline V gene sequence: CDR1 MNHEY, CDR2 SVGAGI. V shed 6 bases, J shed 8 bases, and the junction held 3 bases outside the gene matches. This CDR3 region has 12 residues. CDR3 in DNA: TGTGCCAGCAGAAAACTAGCGGGGGAGCTGTTTTTT. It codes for CASRKLAGELFF.

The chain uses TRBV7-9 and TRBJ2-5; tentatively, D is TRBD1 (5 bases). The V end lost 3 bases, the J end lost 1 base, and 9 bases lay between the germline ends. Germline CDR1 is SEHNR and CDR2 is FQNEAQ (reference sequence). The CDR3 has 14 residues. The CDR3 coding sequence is TGTGCCAGCAGCTTCGGACATCTCCAAGAGACCCAGTACTTC. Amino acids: CASSFGHLQETQYF.

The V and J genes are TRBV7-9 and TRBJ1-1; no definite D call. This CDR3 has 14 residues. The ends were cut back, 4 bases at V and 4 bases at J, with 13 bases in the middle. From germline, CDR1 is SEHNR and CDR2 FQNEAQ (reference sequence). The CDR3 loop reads CASSSLDGSTEAFF. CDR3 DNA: TGTGCCAGCAGCTCCTTAGACGGGTCCACTGAAGCTTTCTTT. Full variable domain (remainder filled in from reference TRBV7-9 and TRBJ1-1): DTGVSQNPRHKITKRGQNVTFRCDPISEHNRLYWYRQTLGQGPEFLTYFQNEAQLEKSRLLSDRFSAERPKGSFSTLEIQRTEQGDSAMYLCASSSLDGSTEAFFGQGTRLTVV.

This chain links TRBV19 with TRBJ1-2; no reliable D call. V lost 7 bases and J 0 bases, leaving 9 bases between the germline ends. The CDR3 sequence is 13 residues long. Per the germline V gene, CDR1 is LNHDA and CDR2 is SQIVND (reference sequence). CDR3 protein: CASTVSSNYGYTF. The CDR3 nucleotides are TGTGCCAGTACCGTGAGTTCTAACTATGGCTACACCTTC.

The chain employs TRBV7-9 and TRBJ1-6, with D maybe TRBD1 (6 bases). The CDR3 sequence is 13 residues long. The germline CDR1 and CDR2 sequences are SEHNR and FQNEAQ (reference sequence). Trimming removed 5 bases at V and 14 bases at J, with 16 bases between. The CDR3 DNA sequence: TGTGCCAGCAGCCCCCCCCAGGGGCGGTCCCTCCACTTT. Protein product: CASSPPQGRSLHF.

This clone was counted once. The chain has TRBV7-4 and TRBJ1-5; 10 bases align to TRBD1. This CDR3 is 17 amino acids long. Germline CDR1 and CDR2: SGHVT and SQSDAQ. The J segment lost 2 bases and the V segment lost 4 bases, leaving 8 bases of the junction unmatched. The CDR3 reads CASSSSCGQGGNQPQHF. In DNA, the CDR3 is TGTGCCAGCAGCTCGAGTTGCGGACAGGGGGGCAATCAGCCCCAGCATTTT. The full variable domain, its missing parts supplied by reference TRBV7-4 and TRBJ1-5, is GAGVSQSPRYKVAKRGRDVALRCDSISGHVTLYWYRQTLGQGSEVLTYSQSDAQRDKSGRPSGRFSAERPERSVSTLKIQRTEQGDSAVYLCASSSSCGQGGNQPQHFGDGTRLSIL.

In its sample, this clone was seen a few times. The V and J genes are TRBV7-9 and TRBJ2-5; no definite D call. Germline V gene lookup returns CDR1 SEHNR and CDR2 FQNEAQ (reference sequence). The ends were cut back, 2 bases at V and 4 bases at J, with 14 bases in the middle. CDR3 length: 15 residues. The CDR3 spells CASSLSGYRRETQYF. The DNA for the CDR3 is TGTGCCAGCAGCTTATCCGGGTATAGGCGAGAGACCCAGTACTTC. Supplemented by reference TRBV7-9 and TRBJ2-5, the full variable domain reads DTGVSQNPRHKITKRGQNVTFRCDPISEHNRLYWYRQTLGQGPEFLTYFQNEAQLEKSRLLSDRFSAERPKGSFSTLEIQRTEQGDSAMYLCASSLSGYRRETQYFGPGTRLLVL.

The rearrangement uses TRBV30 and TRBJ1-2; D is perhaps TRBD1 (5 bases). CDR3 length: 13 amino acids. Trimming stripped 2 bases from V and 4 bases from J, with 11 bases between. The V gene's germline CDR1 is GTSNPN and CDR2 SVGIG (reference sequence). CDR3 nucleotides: TGTGCCTGGAGTCCAGGGCTCCGCTATGGCTACACCTTC. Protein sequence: CAWSPGLRYGYTF.

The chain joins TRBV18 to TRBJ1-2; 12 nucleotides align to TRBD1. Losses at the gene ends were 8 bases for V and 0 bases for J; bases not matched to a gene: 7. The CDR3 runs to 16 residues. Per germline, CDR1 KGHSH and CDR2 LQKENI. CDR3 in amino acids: CASKSGTGGANYGYTF. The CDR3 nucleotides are TGTGCCAGCAAATCCGGGACAGGGGGCGCTAACTATGGCTACACCTTC.

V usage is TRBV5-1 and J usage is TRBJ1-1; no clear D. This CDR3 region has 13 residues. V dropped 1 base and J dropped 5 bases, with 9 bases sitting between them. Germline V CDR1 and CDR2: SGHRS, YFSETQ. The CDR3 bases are TGCGCCAGCAGCTTGAGCCATGAAACTGAAGCTTTCTTT. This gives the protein CASSLSHETEAFF.

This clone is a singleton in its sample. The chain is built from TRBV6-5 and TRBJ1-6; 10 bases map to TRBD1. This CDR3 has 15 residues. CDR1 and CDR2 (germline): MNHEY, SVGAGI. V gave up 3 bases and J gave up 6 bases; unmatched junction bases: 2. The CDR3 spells CASSYGTGVNSPLHF. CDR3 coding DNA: TGTGCCAGCAGTTATGGGACAGGGGTTAATTCACCCCTCCACTTT.

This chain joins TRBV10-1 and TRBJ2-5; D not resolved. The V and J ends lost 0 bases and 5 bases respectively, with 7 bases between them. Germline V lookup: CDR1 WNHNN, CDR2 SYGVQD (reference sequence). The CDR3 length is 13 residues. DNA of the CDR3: TGCGCCAGCAGTGAGTCTATGGAGGAGACCCAGTACTTC. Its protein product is CASSESMEETQYF.

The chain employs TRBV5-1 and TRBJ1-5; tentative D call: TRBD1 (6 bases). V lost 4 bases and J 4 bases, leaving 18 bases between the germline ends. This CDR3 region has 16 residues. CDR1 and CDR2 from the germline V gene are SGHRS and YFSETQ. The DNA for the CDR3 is TGCGCCAGCAGCCCCGGGGGGGGGCGAGGGAATCAGCCCCAGCATTTT. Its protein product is CASSPGGGRGNQPQHF.

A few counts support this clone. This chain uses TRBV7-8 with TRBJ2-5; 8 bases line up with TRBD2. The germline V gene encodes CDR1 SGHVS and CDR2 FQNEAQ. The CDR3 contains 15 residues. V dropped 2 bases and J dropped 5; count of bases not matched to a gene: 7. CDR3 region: CASSLIRGGVETQYF. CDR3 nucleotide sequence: TGTGCCAGCAGCTTAATTCGGGGGGGCGTTGAGACCCAGTACTTC.

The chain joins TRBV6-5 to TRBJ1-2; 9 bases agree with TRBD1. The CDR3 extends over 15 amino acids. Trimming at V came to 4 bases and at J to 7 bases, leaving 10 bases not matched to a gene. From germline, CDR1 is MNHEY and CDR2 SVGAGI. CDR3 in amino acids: CASSSWTGEDSGYTF. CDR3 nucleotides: TGTGCCAGCAGTTCTTGGACAGGGGAGGACAGTGGCTACACCTTC.

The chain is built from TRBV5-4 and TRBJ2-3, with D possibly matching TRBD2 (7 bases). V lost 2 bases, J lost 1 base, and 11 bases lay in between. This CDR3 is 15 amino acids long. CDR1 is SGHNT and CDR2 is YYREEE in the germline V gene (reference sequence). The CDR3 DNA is TGTGCCAGCAGCTTTGGGAGGGGGGGCACAGATACGCAGTATTTT. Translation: CASSFGRGGTDTQYF.

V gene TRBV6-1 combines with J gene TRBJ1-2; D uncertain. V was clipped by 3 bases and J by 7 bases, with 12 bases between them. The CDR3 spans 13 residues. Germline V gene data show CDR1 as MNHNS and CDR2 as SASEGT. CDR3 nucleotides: TGTGCCAGCAGTGAGTCCGGGAGGGCTGGCTACACCTTC. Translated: CASSESGRAGYTF.

The CDR3 coding sequence is TGCGCCAGCAGCCAAGACGGGACAGGGGATGGGTACGAGCAGTACTTC. Encoded protein: CASSQDGTGDGYEQYF. The chain employs TRBV4-1 and TRBJ2-7; 10 positions agree with TRBD1. CDR1 and CDR2 from the germline V gene are MGHRA and YSYEKL. CDR3 length: 16 residues. The V gene end was trimmed by 0 bases and the J gene end by 4 bases; junction bases not matched to a gene: 6.

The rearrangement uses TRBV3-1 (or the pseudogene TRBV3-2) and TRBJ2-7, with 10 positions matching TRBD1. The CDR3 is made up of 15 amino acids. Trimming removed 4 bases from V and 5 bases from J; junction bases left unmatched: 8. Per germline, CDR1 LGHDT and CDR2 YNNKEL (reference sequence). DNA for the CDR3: TGTGCCAGCAGCCGCGGACAGGGGGTATCAAACGAGCAGTACTTC. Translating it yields CASSRGQGVSNEQYF.

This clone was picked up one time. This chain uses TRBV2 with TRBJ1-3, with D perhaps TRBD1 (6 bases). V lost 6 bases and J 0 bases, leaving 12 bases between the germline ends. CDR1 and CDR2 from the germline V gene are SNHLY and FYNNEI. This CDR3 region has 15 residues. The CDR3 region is CASRGDIASGNTIYF. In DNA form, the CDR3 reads TGTGCCAGCAGGGGGGACATAGCCTCTGGAAACACCATATATTTT. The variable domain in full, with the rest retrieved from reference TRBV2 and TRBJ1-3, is EPEVTQTPSHQVTQMGQEVILRCVPISNHLYFYWYRQILGQKVEFLVSFYNNEISEKSEIFDDQFSVERPDGSNFTLKIRSTKLEDSAMYFCASRGDIASGNTIYFGEGSWLTVV.

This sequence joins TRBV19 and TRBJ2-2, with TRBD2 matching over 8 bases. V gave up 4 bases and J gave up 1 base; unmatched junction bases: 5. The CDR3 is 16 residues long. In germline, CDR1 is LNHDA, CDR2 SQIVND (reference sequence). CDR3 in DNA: TGTGCCAGTAGTACCTCGGGGGGGTTGAACACCGGGGAGCTGTTTTTT. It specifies CASSTSGGLNTGELFF.

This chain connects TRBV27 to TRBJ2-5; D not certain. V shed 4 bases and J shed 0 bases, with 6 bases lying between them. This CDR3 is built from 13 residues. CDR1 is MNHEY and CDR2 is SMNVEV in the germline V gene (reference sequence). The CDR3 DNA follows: TGTGCCAGCAGTTCGGGTGACCAAGAGACCCAGTACTTC. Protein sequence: CASSSGDQETQYF.

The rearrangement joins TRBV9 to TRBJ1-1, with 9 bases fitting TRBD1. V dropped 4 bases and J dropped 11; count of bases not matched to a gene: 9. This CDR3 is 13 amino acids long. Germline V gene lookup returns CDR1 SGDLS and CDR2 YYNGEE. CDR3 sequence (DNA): TGTGCCAGCAGCTCGGCAACCGGGACAGGGGCTTTCTTT. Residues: CASSSATGTGAFF.

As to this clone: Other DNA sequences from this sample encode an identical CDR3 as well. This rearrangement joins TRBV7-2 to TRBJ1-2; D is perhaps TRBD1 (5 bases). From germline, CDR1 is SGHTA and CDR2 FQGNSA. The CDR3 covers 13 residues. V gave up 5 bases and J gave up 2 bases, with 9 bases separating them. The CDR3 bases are TGTGCCAGCAGCCCCGACAGCAACTATGGCTACACCTTC. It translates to CASSPDSNYGYTF.

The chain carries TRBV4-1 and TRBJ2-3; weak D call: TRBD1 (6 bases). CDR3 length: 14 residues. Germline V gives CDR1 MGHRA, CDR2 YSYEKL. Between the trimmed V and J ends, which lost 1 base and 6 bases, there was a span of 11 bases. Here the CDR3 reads CASSQGRGTDTQYF. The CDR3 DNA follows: TGCGCCAGCAGCCAAGGCAGGGGTACGGATACGCAGTATTTT.

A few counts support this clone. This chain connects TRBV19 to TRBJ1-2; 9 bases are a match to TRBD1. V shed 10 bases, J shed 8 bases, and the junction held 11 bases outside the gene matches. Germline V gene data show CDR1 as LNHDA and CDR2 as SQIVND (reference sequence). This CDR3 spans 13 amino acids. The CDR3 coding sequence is TGTGCCACCGTGGACAGGGGCCTAGGGGGCTACACCTTC. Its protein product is CATVDRGLGGYTF.

The CDR3 coding sequence is TGTGCTAGTGGAAGGGACTTCTCCGAGCAGTACTTC. It is translated as CASGRDFSEQYF. The chain carries TRBV12-5 and TRBJ2-7, with TRBD2 as a possible D gene (6 bases). Germline V gene data show CDR1 as LGHNT and CDR2 as FRNRAP. CDR3 length: 12 residues. V was pared by 6 bases and J by 6 bases, with 12 bases between.

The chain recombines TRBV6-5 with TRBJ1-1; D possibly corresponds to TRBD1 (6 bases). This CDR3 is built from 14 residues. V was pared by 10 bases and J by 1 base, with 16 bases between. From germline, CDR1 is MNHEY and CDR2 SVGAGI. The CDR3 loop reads CATFPPGANTEAFF. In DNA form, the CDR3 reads TGTGCCACGTTCCCTCCAGGGGCGAACACTGAAGCTTTCTTT.

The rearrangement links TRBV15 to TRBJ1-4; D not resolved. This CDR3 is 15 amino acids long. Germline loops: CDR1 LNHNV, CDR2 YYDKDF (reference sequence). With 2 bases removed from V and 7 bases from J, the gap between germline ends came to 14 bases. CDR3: CATSRPGRGSEKLFF. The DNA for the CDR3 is TGTGCCACCAGCAGACCCGGGCGTGGGAGTGAAAAACTGTTTTTT.